This entry describes one T cell receptor beta chain. What it binds is unknown. The primer mix had 60 Vbeta and 13 Jbeta primers. Only in-frame clones appear in the TCRdb table, and some are missing; sequencing was by immunoSEQ multiplex PCR. The sample yields around 150,000 clones, around four fifths seen once. This CDR3 contains 15 residues. The germline CDR1 and CDR2 sequences are MNHEY and SVGAGI. V lost 0 bases, J lost 3 bases, and 12 bases lay in between. The data are from a study of cytomegalovirus exposure and HLA in healthy donors. Study findings and constraints: In a later analysis, HLA-associated beta chains showed higher expansion and lower generation probabilities than comparable chains.

This sequence originates from a boy between 2 and 10 years old in good health and CMV-seronegative. The sequenced sample consisted of PBMCs. The rearrangement uses TRBV6-5 and TRBJ2-7, with unresolved D. In DNA, the CDR3 is TGTGCCAGCAGTTACTCGACCGGAGCAGACTACGAGCAGTACTTC. This sequence encodes CASSYSTGADYEQYF.